This T cell receptor beta chain was sequenced during a study of blood T cell repertoires in COVID-19. Only one count was recorded for this clone. The CDR3 extends over 16 amino acids. Germline assignment: CDR1 MNHEY and CDR2 SVGAGI. The V gene lost 0 bases and the J gene lost 1 base, with 10 bases spanning the gap. Using immunoSEQ multiplex PCR, the repertoire was profiled, and TCRdb retains in-frame clones only, with some absent. The sample yields 200,000 or so clones, almost 90% seen once. J is TRBJ1-5 and V is TRBV6-5; a possible D gene is TRBD1 (5 bases). This TCR was sampled from a woman between 55 and 75 years old with acute or convalescent COVID-19. Sequenced sample: peripheral blood. Written as DNA, the CDR3 is TGTGCCAGCAGTTACTCAGGGGCCCCCAGCAATCAGCCCCAGCATTTT. This translates into CASSYSGAPSNQPQHF.